Presented here are 12 T cell receptor beta chains from one specimen sequenced in a study of T cell repertoires in cytomegalovirus infection (dated by TCRdb to between 2018 and 2020). The listed sequencing device is Illumina HiSeq 1500. The public reads were reprocessed in TCRdb via fastp at Q25 and MiXCR, keeping in-frame beta chains. Identical CDR3 proteins give one entry, which carries the most common genes and DNA. In this sample the table shows 150,000 to 200,000 distinct CDR3 sequences, 28% of which occur a single time. Approximately 30% of the sample is in the top ten clones. The sequencing sample was made of PBMCs. The receptors come from a human donor in good health (CMV status not recorded). Some clones in this sample may be carry-over from other donors' samples.

The V and J genes are TRBV19 and TRBJ2-1; D is uncertain. V lost 0 bases and J lost 5, with 5 bases in between. This CDR3 is built from 13 residues. The germline V gene encodes CDR1 LNHDA and CDR2 SQIVND (reference sequence). The CDR3 protein is CASSIEADNEQFF. In DNA, the CDR3 is TGTGCCAGTAGTATAGAGGCGGACAATGAGCAGTTCTTC.

This clonotype was seen a few times. The J gene is TRBJ1-4, the V gene TRBV7-2; D is perhaps TRBD1 (5 bases). V was pared by 5 bases and J by 7 bases, with 11 bases between. The CDR3 totals 13 residues. Germline V CDR1 and CDR2: SGHTA, FQGNSA. CDR3 DNA: TGTGCCAGCAGCCAAAGACAGCTTGAAAAACTGTTTTTT. Translation gives CASSQRQLEKLFF.

The chain uses TRBV12-3 or TRBV12-4 and TRBJ1-1; D not certain. This CDR3 region has 16 residues. Trimming pared 2 bases from V and 5 bases from J, leaving 18 bases between. CDR3 loop: CASSLWRERGKTEAFF. The CDR3 bases are TGTGCCAGCAGTTTATGGAGGGAGCGAGGTAAGACTGAAGCTTTCTTT.

The rearrangement joins TRBV20-1 to TRBJ2-5; 7 nucleotides line up with TRBD2. V was pared by 5 bases and J by 1 base, with 7 bases of the junction left unmatched. This CDR3 region has 14 residues. Germline V CDR1 and CDR2: DFQATT, SNEGSKA (reference sequence). Written as DNA, the CDR3 is TGCAGTGCTTCCTCCGCGGGGGTCCAAGAGACCCAGTACTTC. Its translation is CSASSAGVQETQYF.

The CDR3 DNA sequence: TGCGCCAGCAGCCAATTGGGACAGCCTAACTATGGCTACACCTTC. This codes for CASSQLGQPNYGYTF. V is TRBV4-3 and J is TRBJ1-2; 7 bases are a match to TRBD1. There are 15 residues in the CDR3. Trimming at V came to 2 bases and at J to 0 bases, leaving 3 bases not matched to a gene. Germline V gives CDR1 LGHNA, CDR2 YSLEER.

This chain joins TRBV20-1 and TRBJ2-4; D possibly uses TRBD1 or TRBD2 (6 bases each). CDR3 length: 15 residues. V was shortened by 4 bases and J by 2 bases, with 15 bases between the two germline ends. Germline V gene lookup returns CDR1 DFQATT and CDR2 SNEGSKA (reference sequence). For the CDR3, the DNA is TGCAGTGCTAAAGAGGGGGAGGCGACCAAAAACATTCAGTACTTC. It encodes CSAKEGEATKNIQYF.

The V and J genes are TRBV10-3 and TRBJ1-6; D is unclear. Trimming removed 10 bases from V and 7 bases from J, with 14 bases in between. Germline V gene sequence: CDR1 ENHRY, CDR2 SYGVKD. The CDR3 has 13 residues. CDR3 amino acids: CASSGGQNSPLHF. For the CDR3, the DNA is TGTGCCAGCTCGGGCGGCCAGAATTCACCCCTCCACTTT.

In this sample, this clonotype turned up once. This chain links TRBV5-6 with TRBJ1-5; 11 nucleotides line up with TRBD1. The CDR3 consists of 16 residues. Trimming cost V 4 bases and J 3 bases; bases outside gene matches: 6. The germline CDR1 and CDR2 sequences are SGHDT and YYEEEE. In nucleotides, the CDR3 is TGTGCCAGCAGCCCGGACAGGGGGCGACCCAATCAGCCCCAGCATTTT. Its translation is CASSPDRGRPNQPQHF.

This clonotype has more than one count but fewer than ten. V and J are TRBV2 and TRBJ1-2; weak D call: TRBD1 (5 bases). Trimming left V 4 bases short and J 3 bases short, with 9 bases between. The germline V gene has CDR1 SNHLY and CDR2 FYNNEI. There are 13 residues in the CDR3. CDR3 DNA sequence: TGTGCCAGCAGTGCTCAGGGCGACTATGGCTACACCTTC. Protein product: CASSAQGDYGYTF.

A few counts support this clonotype. V gene TRBV4-2 combines with J gene TRBJ1-5, with 10 bases that match TRBD1. Trimming cost V 4 bases and J 2 bases; bases outside gene matches: 5. Looked up from germline, CDR1 is LGHNA and CDR2 is YNFKEQ. The CDR3 extends over 16 amino acids. CDR3 in DNA: TGTGCCAGCAGCCCCGGACAGGGGGAAGGCAATCAGCCCCAGCATTTT. Translation: CASSPGQGEGNQPQHF.

This clonotype was counted at least ten times. The chain couples TRBV7-8 to TRBJ2-1; TRBD2 agrees at 7 bases. The ends lost 5 bases at V and 6 bases at J; junction bases unmatched: 7. The CDR3 is made up of 14 amino acids. Germline V gives CDR1 SGHVS, CDR2 FQNEAQ. The CDR3 is CASSPLRGSNEQFF. In DNA form, the CDR3 reads TGTGCCAGCAGCCCCTTGCGGGGGAGCAATGAGCAGTTCTTC.

This sequence joins TRBV7-3 and TRBJ2-3; D unclear. From germline, CDR1 is SGHTA and CDR2 FQGTGA. This CDR3 has 11 amino acids. V lost 8 bases to trimming and J lost 5 bases, with 8 bases between them. The CDR3 bases are TGTGCCAGCCGCCAAGGAGATACGCAGTATTTT. It specifies CASRQGDTQYF.